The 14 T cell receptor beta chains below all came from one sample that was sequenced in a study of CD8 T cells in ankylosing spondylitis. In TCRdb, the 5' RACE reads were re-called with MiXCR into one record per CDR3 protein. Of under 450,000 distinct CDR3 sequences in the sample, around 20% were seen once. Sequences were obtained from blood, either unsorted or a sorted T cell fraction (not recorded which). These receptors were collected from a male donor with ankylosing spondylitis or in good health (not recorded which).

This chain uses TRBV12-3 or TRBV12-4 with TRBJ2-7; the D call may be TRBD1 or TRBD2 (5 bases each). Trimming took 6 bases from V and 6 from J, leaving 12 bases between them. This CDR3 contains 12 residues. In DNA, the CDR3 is TGTGCCAGCAGCTCGAGGGGCCCCGAGCAGTACTTC. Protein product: CASSSRGPEQYF.

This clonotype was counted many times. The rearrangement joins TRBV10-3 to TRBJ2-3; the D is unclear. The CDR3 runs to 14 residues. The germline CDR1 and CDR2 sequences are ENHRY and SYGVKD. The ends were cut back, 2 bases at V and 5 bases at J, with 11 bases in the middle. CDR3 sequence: CAISEPNEGDTQYF. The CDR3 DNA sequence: TGTGCCATCAGTGAGCCCAACGAAGGAGATACGCAGTATTTT.

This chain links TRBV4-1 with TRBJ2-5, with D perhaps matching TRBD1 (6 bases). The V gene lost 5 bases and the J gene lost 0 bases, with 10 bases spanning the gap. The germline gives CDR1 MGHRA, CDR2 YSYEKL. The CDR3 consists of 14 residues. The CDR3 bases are TGCGCCAGCAGCGGACAGTCTTACCAAGAGACCCAGTACTTC. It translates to CASSGQSYQETQYF.

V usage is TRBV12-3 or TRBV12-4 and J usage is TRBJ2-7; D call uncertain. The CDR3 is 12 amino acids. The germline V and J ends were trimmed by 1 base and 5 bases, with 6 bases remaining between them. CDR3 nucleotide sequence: TGTGCCAGCAGTTTAGGGCCCAACGAGCAGTACTTC. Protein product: CASSLGPNEQYF.

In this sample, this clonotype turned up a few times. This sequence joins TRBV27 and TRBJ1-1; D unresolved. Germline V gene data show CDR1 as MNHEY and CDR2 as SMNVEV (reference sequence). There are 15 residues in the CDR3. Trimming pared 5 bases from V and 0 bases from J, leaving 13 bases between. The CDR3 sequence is CASSPGPSLNTEAFF. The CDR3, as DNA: TGTGCCAGCAGTCCCGGGCCGAGCTTGAACACTGAAGCTTTCTTT.

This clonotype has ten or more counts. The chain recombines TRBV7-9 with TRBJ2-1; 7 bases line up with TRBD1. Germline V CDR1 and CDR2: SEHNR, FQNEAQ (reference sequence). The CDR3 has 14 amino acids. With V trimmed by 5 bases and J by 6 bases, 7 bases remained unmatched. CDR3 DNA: TGTGCCAGCAGCCCAGACAGGGCCCGCAATGAGCAGTTCTTC. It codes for CASSPDRARNEQFF. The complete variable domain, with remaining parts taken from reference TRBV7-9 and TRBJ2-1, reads DTGVSQNPRHKITKRGQNVTFRCDPISEHNRLYWYRQTLGQGPEFLTYFQNEAQLEKSRLLSDRFSAERPKGSFSTLEIQRTEQGDSAMYLCASSPDRARNEQFFGPGTRLTVL.

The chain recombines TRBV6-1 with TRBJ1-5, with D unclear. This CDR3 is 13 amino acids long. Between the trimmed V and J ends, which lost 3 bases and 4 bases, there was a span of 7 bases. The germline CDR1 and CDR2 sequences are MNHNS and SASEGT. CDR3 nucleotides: TGTGCCAGCAGTGAGGGCGTTAATCAGCCCCAGCATTTT. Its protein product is CASSEGVNQPQHF.

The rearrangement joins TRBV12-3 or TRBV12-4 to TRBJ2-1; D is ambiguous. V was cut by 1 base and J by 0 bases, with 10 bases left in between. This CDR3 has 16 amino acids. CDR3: CASSLGEAGSYNEQFF. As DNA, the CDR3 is TGTGCCAGCAGTTTAGGTGAGGCAGGCTCCTACAATGAGCAGTTCTTC.

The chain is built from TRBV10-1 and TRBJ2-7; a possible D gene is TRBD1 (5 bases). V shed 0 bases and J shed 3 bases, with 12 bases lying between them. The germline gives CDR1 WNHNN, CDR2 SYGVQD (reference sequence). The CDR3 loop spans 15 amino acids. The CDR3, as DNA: TGCGCCAGCAGTGAGTCAGGGGCCGCCTACTACGAGCAGTACTTC. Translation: CASSESGAAYYEQYF.

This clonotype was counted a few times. The DNA of the CDR3 is TGTGCCAGCAGCTTAGTTCGGAAGGTCGGAGGCTACGAGCAGTACTTC. Protein product: CASSLVRKVGGYEQYF. This chain joins TRBV7-9 and TRBJ2-7; TRBD2 might be the D (5 bases). Germline V gives CDR1 SEHNR, CDR2 FQNEAQ (reference sequence). The CDR3 length is 16 residues. V was shortened by 1 base and J by 3 bases, with 16 bases between the two germline ends.

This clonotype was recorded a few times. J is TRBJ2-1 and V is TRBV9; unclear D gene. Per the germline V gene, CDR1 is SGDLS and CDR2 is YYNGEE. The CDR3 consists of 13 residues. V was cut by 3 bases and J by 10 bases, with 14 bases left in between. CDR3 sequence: CASSEHTRWEQFF. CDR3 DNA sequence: TGTGCCAGCAGCGAGCACACCCGGTGGGAGCAGTTCTTC.

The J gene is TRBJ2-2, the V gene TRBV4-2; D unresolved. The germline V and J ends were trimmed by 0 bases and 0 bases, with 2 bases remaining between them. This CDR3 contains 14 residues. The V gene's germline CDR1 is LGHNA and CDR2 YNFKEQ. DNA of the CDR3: TGTGCCAGCAGCCAAGATACGAACACCGGGGAGCTGTTTTTT. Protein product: CASSQDTNTGELFF.

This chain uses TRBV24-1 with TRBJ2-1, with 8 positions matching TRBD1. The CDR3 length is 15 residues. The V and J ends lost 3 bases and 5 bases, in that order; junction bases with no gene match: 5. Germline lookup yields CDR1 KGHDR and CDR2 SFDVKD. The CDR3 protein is CATSDRDRLDNEQFF. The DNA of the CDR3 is TGTGCCACCAGTGATCGGGACAGGCTGGACAATGAGCAGTTCTTC.

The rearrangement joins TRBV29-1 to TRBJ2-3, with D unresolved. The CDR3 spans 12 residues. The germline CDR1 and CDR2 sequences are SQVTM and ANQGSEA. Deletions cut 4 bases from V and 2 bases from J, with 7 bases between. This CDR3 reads CSVVAYTDTQYF. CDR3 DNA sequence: TGCAGCGTTGTGGCATACACAGATACGCAGTATTTT.